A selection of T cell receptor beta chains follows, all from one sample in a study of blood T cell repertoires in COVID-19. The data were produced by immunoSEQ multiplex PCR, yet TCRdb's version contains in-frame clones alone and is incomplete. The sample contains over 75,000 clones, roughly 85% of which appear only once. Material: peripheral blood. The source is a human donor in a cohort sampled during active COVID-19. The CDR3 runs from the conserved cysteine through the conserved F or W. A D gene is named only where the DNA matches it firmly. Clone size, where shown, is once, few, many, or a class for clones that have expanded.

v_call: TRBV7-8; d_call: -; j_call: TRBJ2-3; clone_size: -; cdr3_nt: TGTGCCAGCAGCTTCCATACTGGAGATACGCAGTATTTT; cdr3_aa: CASSFHTGDTQYF
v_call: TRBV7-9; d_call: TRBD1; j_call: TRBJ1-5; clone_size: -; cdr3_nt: TGTGCCAGCAGCTTAGGAACAGGGGACCCCAATCAGCCCCAGCATTTT; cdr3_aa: CASSLGTGDPNQPQHF
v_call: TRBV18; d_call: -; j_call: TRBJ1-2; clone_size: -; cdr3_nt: TGTGCCAGCTCACCAAGACAGGACCTCCGCTATGGCTACACCTTC; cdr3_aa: CASSPRQDLRYGYTF
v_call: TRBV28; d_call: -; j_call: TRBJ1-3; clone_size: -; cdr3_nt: TGTGCCAGCAGTTTTATCTTTAGTAAAAACTCTGGAAACACCATATATTTT; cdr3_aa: CASSFIFSKNSGNTIYF
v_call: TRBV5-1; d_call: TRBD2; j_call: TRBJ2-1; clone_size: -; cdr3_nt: TGCGCCAGCAGCTTGGATACGGGAGGAGGTGAGCAGTTCTTC; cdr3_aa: CASSLDTGGGEQFF
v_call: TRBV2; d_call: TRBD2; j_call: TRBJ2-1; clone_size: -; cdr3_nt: TGTGCCAGCAAGCGGGGGGCCGGAAGCTCCTACAATGAGCAGTTCTTC; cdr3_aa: CASKRGAGSSYNEQFF
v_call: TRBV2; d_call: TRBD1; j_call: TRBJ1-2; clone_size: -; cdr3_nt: TGTGCCAGCAGTGGGACAGGGGGCGGAGAAGCCTATGGCTACACCTTC; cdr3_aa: CASSGTGGGEAYGYTF
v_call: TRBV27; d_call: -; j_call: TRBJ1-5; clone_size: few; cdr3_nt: TGTGCCAGCAGTTTACTCGCAGGTTCAGGGCAGCCCCAGCATTTT; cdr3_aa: CASSLLAGSGQPQHF
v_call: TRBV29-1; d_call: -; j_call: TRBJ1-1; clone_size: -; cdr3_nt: TGCAGCGTTGCCAAACCAGGGGATGAAGCTTTCTTT; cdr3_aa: CSVAKPGDEAFF
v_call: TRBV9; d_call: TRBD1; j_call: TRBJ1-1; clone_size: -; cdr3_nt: TGTGCCAGCAGCGTAGGGACAGGGTGGGGCAACACTGAAGCTTTCTTT; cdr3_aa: CASSVGTGWGNTEAFF
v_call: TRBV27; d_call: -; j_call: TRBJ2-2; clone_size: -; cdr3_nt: TGTGCCAGCAGTTTAACCGCCGAGGGCGGGGGCCGGGGCGGGGAGCTGTTTTTT; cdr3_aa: CASSLTAEGGGRGGELFF
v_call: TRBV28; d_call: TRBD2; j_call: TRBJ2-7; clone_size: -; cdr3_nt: TGTGCCAGCAGTGTAGCGGGAGCGGAATTCGAGCAGTACTTC; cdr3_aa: CASSVAGAEFEQYF
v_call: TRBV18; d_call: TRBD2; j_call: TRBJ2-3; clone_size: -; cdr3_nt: TGTGCCAGCTCTCAACCGGGAACTAGCGGGAGTCAAGATACGCAGTATTTT; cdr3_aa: CASSQPGTSGSQDTQYF
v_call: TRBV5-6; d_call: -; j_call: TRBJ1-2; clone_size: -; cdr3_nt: TGTGCCAGCGCACTTACGAACTATGGCTACACCTTC; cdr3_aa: CASALTNYGYTF
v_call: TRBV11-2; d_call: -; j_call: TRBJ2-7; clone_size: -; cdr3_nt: TGTGCCAGCAGCTTACAGGGATCTGGCGAGCAGTACTTC; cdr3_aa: CASSLQGSGEQYF
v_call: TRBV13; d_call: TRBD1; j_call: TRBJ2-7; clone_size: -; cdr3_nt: TGTGCCAGCAGCTTAGGCCGACAGGGGGCGTGGTACGAGCAGTACTTC; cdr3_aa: CASSLGRQGAWYEQYF
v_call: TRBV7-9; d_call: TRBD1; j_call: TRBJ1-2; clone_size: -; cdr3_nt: TGTGCCAGCAGCGTAACAGGGGTTCGGGGTTCTATCTATGGCTACACCTTC; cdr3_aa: CASSVTGVRGSIYGYTF
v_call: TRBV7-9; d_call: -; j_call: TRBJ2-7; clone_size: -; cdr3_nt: TGTGCCAGCAGCCGGGACAATACCTACGAGCAGTACTTC; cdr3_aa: CASSRDNTYEQYF
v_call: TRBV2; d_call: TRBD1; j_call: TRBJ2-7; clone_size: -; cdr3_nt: TGTGCCAAACAGGGGTCGTACTCCTACGAGCAGTACTTC; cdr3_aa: CAKQGSYSYEQYF
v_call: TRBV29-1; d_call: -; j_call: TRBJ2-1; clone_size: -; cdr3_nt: TGCAGCGTCCTAGGGCGGGAATTGTACAATGAGCAGTTCTTC; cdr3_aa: CSVLGRELYNEQFF
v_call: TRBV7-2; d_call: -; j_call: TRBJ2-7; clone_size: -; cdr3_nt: TGTGCCAGCGGTGCTAACGGGGGGCAAACCTACGAGCAGTACTTC; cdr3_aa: CASGANGGQTYEQYF
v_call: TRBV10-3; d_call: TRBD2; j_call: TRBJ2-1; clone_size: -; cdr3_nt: TGTGCCATCAGTGTCCTAGCGGAGCCTGACAATGAGCAGTTCTTC; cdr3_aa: CAISVLAEPDNEQFF
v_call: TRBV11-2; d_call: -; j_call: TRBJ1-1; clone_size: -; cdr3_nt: TGTGCCAGCAGCTTAGGAGGTGGCAGGGGAACTTTCTTT; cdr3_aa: CASSLGGGRGTFF
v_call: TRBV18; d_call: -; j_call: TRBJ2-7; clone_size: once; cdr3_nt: TGTGCCAGCTCACCGGAAGGCAGAGGGCTCTACGAGCAGTACTTC; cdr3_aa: CASSPEGRGLYEQYF
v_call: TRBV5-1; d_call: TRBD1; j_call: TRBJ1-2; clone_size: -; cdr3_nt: TGCGCCAGCAGCTTTTGGGACAGCGAGCGTGGCTACACCTTC; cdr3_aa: CASSFWDSERGYTF
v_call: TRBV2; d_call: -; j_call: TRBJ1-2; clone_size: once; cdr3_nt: TGTGCCAGCAGTCCGAATAGTTTCCCGGGCTATGGCTACACCTTC; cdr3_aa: CASSPNSFPGYGYTF
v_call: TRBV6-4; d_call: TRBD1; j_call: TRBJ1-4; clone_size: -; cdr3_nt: TGTGCCAGCAGTCATTTTCCCGGGACAGCAACTAATGAAAAACTGTTTTTT; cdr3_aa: CASSHFPGTATNEKLFF
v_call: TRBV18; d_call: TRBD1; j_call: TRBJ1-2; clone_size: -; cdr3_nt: TGTGCCAGCTCACCACCCGGACAGGGCATAAACTATGGCTACACCTTC; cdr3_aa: CASSPPGQGINYGYTF
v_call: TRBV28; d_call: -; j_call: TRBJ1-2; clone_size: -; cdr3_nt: TGTGCCACCGGCTTCGGACAGAACTATGGCTACACCTTC; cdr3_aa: CATGFGQNYGYTF
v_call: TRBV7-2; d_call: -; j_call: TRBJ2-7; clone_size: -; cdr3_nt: TGTGCCAGCAGCTTAACCCAGCGGGCCTCCTACGAGCAGTACTTC; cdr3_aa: CASSLTQRASYEQYF
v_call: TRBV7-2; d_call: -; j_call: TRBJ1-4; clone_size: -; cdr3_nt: TGTGCCAGCAGCTCCCAACTGGGGCCAGATGAAAAACTGTTTTTT; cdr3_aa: CASSSQLGPDEKLFF
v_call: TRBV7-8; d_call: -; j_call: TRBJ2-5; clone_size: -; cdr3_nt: TGTGCCAGCAGTCCCGCCGGACTGCAAGAGACCCAGTACTTC; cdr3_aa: CASSPAGLQETQYF
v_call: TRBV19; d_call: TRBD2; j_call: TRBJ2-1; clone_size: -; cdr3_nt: TGTGCCAGTAAGGCCTCGGGACTAGCGGGAGTTGAGCAGTTCTTC; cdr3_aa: CASKASGLAGVEQFF
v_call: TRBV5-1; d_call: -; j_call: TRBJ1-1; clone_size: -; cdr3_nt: TGCGCCAGCACCGAACAGGGTGGGAACACTGAAGCTTTCTTT; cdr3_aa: CASTEQGGNTEAFF
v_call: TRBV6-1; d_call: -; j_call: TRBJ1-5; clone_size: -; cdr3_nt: TGTGCCAGCAGTGACCTGGGGGGTGTGCCGGGGCCCCAGCATTTT; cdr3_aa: CASSDLGGVPGPQHF
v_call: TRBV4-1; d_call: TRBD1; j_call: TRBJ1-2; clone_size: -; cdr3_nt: TGCGCCAGCAGCCACTCGGACAGGGACGCGAACTATGGCTACACCTTC; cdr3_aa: CASSHSDRDANYGYTF
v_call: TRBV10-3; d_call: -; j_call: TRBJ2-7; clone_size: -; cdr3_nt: TGTGCCATCAGTGAGTCGATCGCAGAATATACCTCTCAGTACTTC; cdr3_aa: CAISESIAEYTSQYF
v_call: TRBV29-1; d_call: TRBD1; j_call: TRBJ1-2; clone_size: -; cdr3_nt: TGCAGCGTTGAGGCCGATCGGGACAGGGGGCGAGTGGGCTACACCTTC; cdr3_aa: CSVEADRDRGRVGYTF
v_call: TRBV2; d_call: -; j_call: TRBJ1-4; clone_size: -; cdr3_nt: TGTGCCAGCAGTGTAAGACAGGCAACTAATGAAAAACTGTTTTTT; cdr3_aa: CASSVRQATNEKLFF
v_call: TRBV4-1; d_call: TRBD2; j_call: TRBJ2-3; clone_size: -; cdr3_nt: TGCGCCAGCAGCCACCCCGGTTCGATGCGGGGGGACATTAATACGCAGTATTTT; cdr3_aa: CASSHPGSMRGDINTQYF
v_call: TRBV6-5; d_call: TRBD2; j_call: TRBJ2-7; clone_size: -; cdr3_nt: TGTGCCAGCAGCCCCGGGCGGCGGGAGTTCCGCGAGCAGTACTTC; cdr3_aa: CASSPGRREFREQYF
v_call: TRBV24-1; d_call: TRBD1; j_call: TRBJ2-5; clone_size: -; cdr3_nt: TGTGCCACCAGCCACAGGGGCACCCAGTACTTC; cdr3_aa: CATSHRGTQYF
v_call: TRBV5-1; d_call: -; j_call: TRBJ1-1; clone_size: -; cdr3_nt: TGCGCCAGCAGCGCGATAACAGGGTACGGCACTGAAGCTTTCTTT; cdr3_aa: CASSAITGYGTEAFF
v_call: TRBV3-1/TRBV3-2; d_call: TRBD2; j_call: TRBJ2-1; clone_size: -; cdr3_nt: TGTGCCAGCAGCACACCGGGACTAGCGGGAAATGAGCAGTTCTTC; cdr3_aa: CASSTPGLAGNEQFF
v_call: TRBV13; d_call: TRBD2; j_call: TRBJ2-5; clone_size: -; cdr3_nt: TGTGCCAGCAGCTTAGACGCGGGAGTTAGAGGCGGCCAGTACTTC; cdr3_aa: CASSLDAGVRGGQYF
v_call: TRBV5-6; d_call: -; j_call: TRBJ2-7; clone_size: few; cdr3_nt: TGTGCCAGCAGCCCTCGGCCAGGGGCCTACGAGCAGTACTTC; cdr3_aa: CASSPRPGAYEQYF
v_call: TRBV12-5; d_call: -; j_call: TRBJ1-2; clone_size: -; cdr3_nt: TGTGCTAGTGCCTACAGGGCTAACTATGGCTACACCTTC; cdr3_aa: CASAYRANYGYTF
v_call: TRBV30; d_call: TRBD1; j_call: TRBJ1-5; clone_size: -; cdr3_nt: TGTGCCTGGAGGGGACAGGGGGCGACTAATCAGCCCCAGCATTTT; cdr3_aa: CAWRGQGATNQPQHF
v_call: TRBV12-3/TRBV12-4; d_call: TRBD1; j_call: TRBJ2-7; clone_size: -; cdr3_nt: TGTGCCAGCAGCGAGGACAGGGTGTCGGAGCAGTACTTC; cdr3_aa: CASSEDRVSEQYF